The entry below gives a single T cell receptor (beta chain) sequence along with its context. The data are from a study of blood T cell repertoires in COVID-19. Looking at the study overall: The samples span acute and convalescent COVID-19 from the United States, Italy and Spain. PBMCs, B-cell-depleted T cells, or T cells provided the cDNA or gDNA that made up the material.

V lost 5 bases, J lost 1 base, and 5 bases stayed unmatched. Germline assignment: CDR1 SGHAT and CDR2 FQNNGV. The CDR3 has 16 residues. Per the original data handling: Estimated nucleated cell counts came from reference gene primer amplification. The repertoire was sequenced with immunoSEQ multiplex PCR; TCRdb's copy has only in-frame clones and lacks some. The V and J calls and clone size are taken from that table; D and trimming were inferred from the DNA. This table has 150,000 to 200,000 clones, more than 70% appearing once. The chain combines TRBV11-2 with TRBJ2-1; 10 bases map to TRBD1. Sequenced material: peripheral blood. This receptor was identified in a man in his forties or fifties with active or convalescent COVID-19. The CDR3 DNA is TGTGCCAGCAGCCTTCGGACAGGGGGATCCTACAATGAGCAGTTCTTC. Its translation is CASSLRTGGSYNEQFF.